This T cell receptor beta chain was sequenced in a study of T cell responses to AZD1222 COVID-19 vaccine. Study-wide context: Second-dose intervals of approximately 4 or approximately 12 weeks were pooled.

Data came from immunoSEQ multiplex PCR; TCRdb stores just in-frame clones and leaves some out. This table holds 150,000 to 200,000 clones, around 94% found once. The receptor comes from an adult in good health. This specimen consisted of peripheral blood, obtained on day 0 of AZD1222 vaccination.

The CDR3 DNA follows: TGTGCCAGCAGCATGTGGGGTAAAGGAAACACCATATATTTT. It encodes CASSMWGKGNTIYF. The chain carries TRBV11-2 and TRBJ1-3; D is unresolved. The germline V gene has CDR1 SGHAT and CDR2 FQNNGV. The CDR3 has 14 residues. The V and J ends lost 5 bases and 4 bases respectively, with 12 bases between them.